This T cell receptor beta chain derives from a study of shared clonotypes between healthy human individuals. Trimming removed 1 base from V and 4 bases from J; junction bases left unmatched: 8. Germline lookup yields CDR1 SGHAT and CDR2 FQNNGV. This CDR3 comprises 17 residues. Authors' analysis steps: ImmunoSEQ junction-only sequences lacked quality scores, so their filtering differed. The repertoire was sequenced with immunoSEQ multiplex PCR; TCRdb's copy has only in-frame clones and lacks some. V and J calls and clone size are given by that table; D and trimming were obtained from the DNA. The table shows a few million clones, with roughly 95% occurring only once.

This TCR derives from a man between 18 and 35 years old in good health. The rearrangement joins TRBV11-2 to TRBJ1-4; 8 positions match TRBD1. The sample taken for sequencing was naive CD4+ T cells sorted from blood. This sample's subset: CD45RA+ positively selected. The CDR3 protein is CASSLVRTGRLNEKLFF. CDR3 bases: TGTGCCAGCAGCTTAGTACGGACAGGGCGACTTAATGAAAAACTGTTTTTT.